The sequence of this TCR beta chain was determined in a study of blood T cells in healthy people across ages. Points from the study as a whole: Unsorted PBMCs blocked a conclusive comparison of naive and antigen-experienced cells.

A J-beta primer mix and a sample-barcoded 5' primer were used in a second PCR of roughly 7 to 12 cycles. A template-switch adaptor with 12 random nucleotides tagged each cDNA molecule. TCRdb re-called the 5' RACE reads with MiXCR, one entry per CDR3 protein. The sample lists 650,000 to 700,000 distinct CDR3 sequences; about 51% were seen once. In this sample, this clonotype turned up a few times. Antigen unknown. Caucasian, healthy and from Russia, the donors were aged between roughly 6 and 100. PBMCs, at least 7 million per sample, were isolated. Germline CDR1 MDHEN, CDR2 SYDVKM. The V end lost 3 bases, the J end lost 0 bases, and 15 bases lay between the germline ends. The CDR3 has 16 residues.

This TCR came from a woman older than 75 in good health. This sequence joins TRBV28 and TRBJ2-7, with D perhaps TRBD2 (6 bases). The sequenced sample consisted of blood. The CDR3 nucleotides are TGTGCCAGCAGTTTTCTGGGTGTAGCGGACTCCTACGAGCAGTACTTC. Protein sequence: CASSFLGVADSYEQYF.